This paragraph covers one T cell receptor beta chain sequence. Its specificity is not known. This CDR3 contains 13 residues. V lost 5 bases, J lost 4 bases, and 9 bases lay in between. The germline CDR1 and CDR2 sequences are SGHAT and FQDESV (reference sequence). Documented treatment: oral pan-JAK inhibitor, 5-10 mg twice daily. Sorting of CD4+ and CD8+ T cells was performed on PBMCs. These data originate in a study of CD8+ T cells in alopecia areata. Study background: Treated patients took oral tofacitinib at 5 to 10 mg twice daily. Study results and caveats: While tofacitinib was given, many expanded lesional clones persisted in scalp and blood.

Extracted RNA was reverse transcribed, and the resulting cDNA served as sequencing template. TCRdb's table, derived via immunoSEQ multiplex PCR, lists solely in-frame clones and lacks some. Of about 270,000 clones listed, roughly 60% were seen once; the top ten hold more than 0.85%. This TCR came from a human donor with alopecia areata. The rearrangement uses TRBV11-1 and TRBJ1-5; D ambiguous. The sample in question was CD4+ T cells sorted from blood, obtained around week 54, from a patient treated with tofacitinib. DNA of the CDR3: TGTGCCAGCAGCCTGGGCCGGAATCAGCCCCAGCATTTT. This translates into CASSLGRNQPQHF.